This passage covers 30 T cell receptor beta chains from one sample sequenced in a study of blood T cell repertoires in COVID-19. Measured with immunoSEQ multiplex PCR; TCRdb has only the in-frame clones, and not every one. This table has 200,000 to 250,000 clones, 70% to 90% appearing once. Source material: peripheral blood. The receptors derive from a woman under 30 who had recovered from COVID-19.

This chain connects TRBV6-2 or TRBV6-3 to TRBJ2-2; TRBD1 matches at 11 bases. The germline gives CDR1 MNHEY, CDR2 SVGEGT. J lost 7 bases, V lost 5 bases, and 3 bases had no gene match. The length of the CDR3 is 14 residues. CDR3 sequence: CASSGQGAGGELFF. CDR3 nucleotide sequence: TGTGCCAGCAGTGGACAGGGGGCTGGCGGGGAGCTGTTTTTT.

The chain recombines TRBV6-1 with TRBJ1-2; possibly TRBD1 for D (5 bases). The CDR3 spans 14 residues. V was shortened by 3 bases and J by 8 bases, with 16 bases between the two germline ends. The germline V gene has CDR1 MNHNS and CDR2 SASEGT. For the CDR3, the DNA is TGTGCCAGCAGTGACCAGGGAGGATCGGCCGGCTACACCTTC. Translation gives CASSDQGGSAGYTF.

The chain couples TRBV4-1 to TRBJ1-1; tentative D call: TRBD1 (5 bases). Germline V gene data show CDR1 as MGHRA and CDR2 as YSYEKL. The CDR3 extends over 14 amino acids. Trimming left V 1 base short and J 0 bases short, with 6 bases between. The CDR3 loop reads CASSQGTLNTEAFF. The CDR3 DNA reads TGCGCCAGCAGCCAAGGGACATTGAACACTGAAGCTTTCTTT.

This rearrangement joins TRBV7-5 to TRBJ2-1; the table calls TRBD2, which could not be checked here. TRBV7-5 is a recognized pseudogene. This CDR3 is built from 19 residues. The CDR3 nucleotides are TGTGTCAGAAGCTTAGCGGAGACCAGACTAGCGGGAGGTCTTTATGAGCAGTTCTTC. It yields the protein CVRSLAETRLAGGLYEQFF.

V gene TRBV6-6 combines with J gene TRBJ2-7; TRBD1 aligns across 7 bases. V lost 5 bases, J lost 2 bases, and 9 bases stayed unmatched. Germline CDR1 reads MNHNY; CDR2 reads SVGAGI (reference sequence). The length of the CDR3 is 15 residues. The CDR3 loop reads CASSMARDSPYEQYF. CDR3 nucleotides: TGTGCCAGCAGTATGGCCCGGGACAGCCCCTACGAGCAGTACTTC.

This clone occurred a few times. The chain employs TRBV30 and TRBJ1-2, with a weak D call TRBD1 (5 bases). Trimming left V 5 bases short and J 7 bases short, with 14 bases between. Germline V CDR1 and CDR2: GTSNPN, SVGIG (reference sequence). This CDR3 has 12 amino acids. CDR3 in DNA: TGTGCCTGGGGGACCCAATGGAGTGGCTACACCTTC. Its protein product is CAWGTQWSGYTF.

The rearrangement joins TRBV6-5 to TRBJ1-1; D not resolved. The V and J ends lost 5 bases and 1 base respectively, with 14 bases between them. CDR1 MNHEY and CDR2 SVGAGI come from the germline V gene. The CDR3 runs to 15 residues. CDR3 sequence reads: CASSRSAGPNTEAFF. CDR3 nucleotide sequence: TGTGCCAGCAGTCGTTCGGCAGGCCCGAACACTGAAGCTTTCTTT.

In nucleotides, the CDR3 is TGTGCCAGCAGTTACTACCCGCAAGGGGACAGCTCACCCCTCCACTTT. It translates to CASSYYPQGDSSPLHF. The rearrangement links TRBV6-6 to TRBJ1-6, with 7 positions matching TRBD1. Trimming at V came to 1 base and at J to 10 bases, leaving 10 bases not matched to a gene. The germline V gene has CDR1 MNHNY and CDR2 SVGAGI (reference sequence). The CDR3 runs to 16 residues.

The chain is built from TRBV6-5 and TRBJ2-7; tentatively, D is TRBD2 (7 bases). The V end lost 5 bases, the J end lost 6 bases, and 20 bases lay between the germline ends. This CDR3 spans 15 amino acids. Germline assignment: CDR1 MNHEY and CDR2 SVGAGI. The CDR3 loop is CASSPWGGALGEQYF. The CDR3 DNA sequence: TGTGCCAGCAGTCCCTGGGGGGGGGCTCTGGGCGAGCAGTACTTC.

This clone was seen a single time. The rearrangement joins TRBV10-3 to TRBJ1-5, with D perhaps TRBD1 (6 bases). The CDR3 has 14 residues. Germline-derived CDR1 and CDR2 are ENHRY and SYGVKD. The germline V and J ends were trimmed by 5 bases and 3 bases, with 11 bases remaining between them. The CDR3 here is CAISTGTNNQPQHF. The CDR3 bases are TGTGCCATCAGTACCGGGACAAACAATCAGCCCCAGCATTTT.

The chain couples TRBV5-1 to TRBJ1-2, with a possible D match to TRBD1 (5 bases). The CDR3 runs 13 residues. V dropped 0 bases and J dropped 6 bases, with 9 bases sitting between them. The germline V gene encodes CDR1 SGHRS and CDR2 YFSETQ. Here the CDR3 reads CASSLAGTNGYTF. The CDR3 nucleotides read TGCGCCAGCAGCTTGGCAGGGACTAATGGCTACACCTTC.

In this sample, this clone turned up once. This sequence joins TRBV28 and TRBJ2-7; TRBD2 aligns across 10 bases. The J segment lost 0 bases and the V segment lost 3 bases, leaving 17 bases of the junction unmatched. This CDR3 has 20 amino acids. Germline-derived CDR1 and CDR2 are MDHEN and SYDVKM. The CDR3 loop is CASSLLLPRLAGIDSYEQYF. Here the CDR3 DNA reads TGTGCCAGCAGTTTGTTACTACCTCGACTAGCGGGCATAGACTCCTACGAGCAGTACTTC.

In nucleotides, the CDR3 is TGCGCCAGCAGTGACAGGATCAGGGCCTATGGCTACACCTTC. Translating gives CASSDRIRAYGYTF. The chain joins TRBV10-2 to TRBJ1-2; D perhaps matches TRBD1 (5 bases). Trimming took off 3 bases at V and 4 bases at J, with 12 bases between the two ends. Germline loops: CDR1 WSHSY, CDR2 SAAADI. The CDR3 runs to 14 residues.

This chain connects TRBV6-2 or TRBV6-3 to TRBJ1-2, with D maybe TRBD1 (5 bases). Trimming shortened V by 4 bases and J by 4 bases, and 22 bases separated the two germline ends. Germline V gene data show CDR1 as MNHEY and CDR2 as SVGEGT. This CDR3 is built from 17 residues. The CDR3: CASSFPQVFQGSYGYTF. The CDR3 nucleotides read TGTGCCAGCAGTTTCCCCCAAGTTTTTCAGGGAAGCTATGGCTACACCTTC.

The rearrangement joins TRBV4-3 to TRBJ2-5; D perhaps matches TRBD1 (6 bases). The CDR3 runs 17 residues. Per the germline V gene, CDR1 is LGHNA and CDR2 is YSLEER. Trimming took off 2 bases at V and 3 bases at J, with 19 bases between the two ends. Here the CDR3 DNA reads TGCGCCAGCAGCCAAAGTAGAGGGACACAATTTAAAGAGACCCAGTACTTC. Its translation: CASSQSRGTQFKETQYF.

CDR3 loop: CASSPVLSGGEKLFF. The CDR3 DNA follows: TGTGCCAGCAGCCCGGTCTTATCCGGAGGGGAAAAACTGTTTTTT. The V gene is TRBV5-4, the J gene TRBJ1-4; D remains unclear. Germline V gives CDR1 SGHNT, CDR2 YYREEE (reference sequence). This CDR3 region has 15 residues. V was clipped by 4 bases and J by 8 bases, with 18 bases between them. The full variable domain, its missing parts supplied by reference TRBV5-4 and TRBJ1-4, is ETGVTQSPTHLIKTRGQQVTLRCSSQSGHNTVSWYQQALGQGPQFIFQYYREEENGRGNFPPRFSGLQFPNYSSELNVNALELDDSALYLCASSPVLSGGEKLFFGSGTQLSVL.

This chain uses TRBV5-6 with TRBJ1-2; tentatively, D is TRBD1 (6 bases). Germline values: CDR1 SGHDT, CDR2 YYEEEE. Between the trimmed V and J ends, which lost 7 bases and 4 bases, there was a span of 11 bases. This CDR3 is built from 12 residues. The CDR3 region is CASQTGTYGYTF. The DNA for the CDR3 is TGTGCCAGCCAAACAGGGACCTATGGCTACACCTTC. Full variable domain (outside the CDR3, taken from reference TRBV5-6 and TRBJ1-2): DAGVTQSPTHLIKTRGQQVTLRCSPKSGHDTVSWYQQALGQGPQFIFQYYEEEERQRGNFPDRFSGHQFPNYSSELNVNALLLGDSALYLCASQTGTYGYTFGSGTRLTVV.

The chain uses TRBV12-5 and TRBJ2-1, with D uncertain. Germline V lookup: CDR1 LGHNT, CDR2 FRNRAP. This CDR3 region has 13 residues. Trimming shortened V by 1 base and J by 7 bases, and 8 bases separated the two germline ends. The CDR3 loop is CASGLGPENEQFF. The CDR3 DNA sequence: TGTGCTAGTGGTTTGGGCCCTGAGAATGAGCAGTTCTTC.

The chain joins TRBV29-1 to TRBJ1-1; D not certain. The V and J ends lost 1 base and 2 bases respectively, with 14 bases between them. The CDR3 covers 15 residues. CDR1 and CDR2 from the germline V gene are SQVTM and ANQGSEA. In nucleotides, the CDR3 is TGCAGCGTTGAAGGGTTAGACTTTCAAAACACTGAAGCTTTCTTT. It is translated as CSVEGLDFQNTEAFF. The variable domain in full, completed from reference TRBV29-1 and TRBJ1-1, reads SAVISQKPSRDICQRGTSLTIQCQVDSQVTMMFWYRQQPGQSLTLIATANQGSEATYESGFVIDKFPISRPNLTFSTLTVSNMSPEDSSIYLCSVEGLDFQNTEAFFGQGTRLTVV.

The gene calls are TRBV13 and TRBJ2-2; 15 bases are shared with TRBD2. Trimming took 4 bases from V and 4 from J; bases not matched to a gene: 10. Germline V gene data show CDR1 as PRHDT and CDR2 as FYEKMQ (reference sequence). This CDR3 contains 19 residues. The CDR3 loop is CASSSRTSGRARSTGELFF. Here the CDR3 DNA reads TGTGCCAGCAGCTCCCGGACTAGCGGGAGGGCCCGATCCACCGGGGAGCTGTTTTTT.

J is TRBJ1-2 and V is TRBV15, with a weak D call TRBD1 (5 bases). This CDR3 has 13 residues. Germline-derived CDR1 and CDR2 are LNHNV and YYDKDF (reference sequence). Trimming stripped 5 bases from V and 1 base from J, with 8 bases between. The CDR3 sequence is CATSRQNNYGYTF. Written as DNA, the CDR3 is TGTGCCACCAGCCGACAGAATAACTATGGCTACACCTTC.

The CDR3 nucleotides read TGTGCCAGCAGCGTCGGGGGGGATGGCAATCAGCCCCAGCATTTT. Its translation: CASSVGGDGNQPQHF. The genes are TRBV9 and TRBJ1-5; D might be TRBD1 (5 bases). This CDR3 has 15 residues. Trimming stripped 2 bases from V and 2 bases from J, with 11 bases between. CDR1 and CDR2 (germline): SGDLS, YYNGEE.

This clone was picked up a small number of times. The chain recombines TRBV7-6 with TRBJ1-1, with 8 bases lining up with TRBD1. V lost 5 bases to trimming and J lost 5 bases; unmatched junction nucleotides: 10. This CDR3 comprises 15 residues. Germline-derived CDR1 and CDR2 are SGHVS and FNYEAQ. CDR3 DNA sequence: TGTGCCAGCAGCAAGCAACAGGGGGACTTAACTGAAGCTTTCTTT. It specifies CASSKQQGDLTEAFF.

With respect to this clone: It is unclear where the CDR3 begins or ends on the DNA, so no DNA is shown, and the CDR3 is as TCRdb lists it. The V gene is TRBV27, the J gene TRBJ2-2; the table calls TRBD1, which could not be checked here. Germline loops: CDR1 MNHEY, CDR2 SMNVEV (reference sequence). The CDR3 is 18 amino acids long, termini counted. The CDR3 spells CASSLSPNRGLRAGELFF.

The genes are TRBV25-1 and TRBJ1-1; D ambiguous. The V end lost 3 bases, the J end lost 0 bases, and 8 bases lay between the germline ends. Germline lookup yields CDR1 MGHDK and CDR2 SYGVNS. The CDR3 is 14 residues long. CDR3 DNA sequence: TGTGCCAGCAGTGATGTGAGAATGAACACTGAAGCTTTCTTT. Translating it yields CASSDVRMNTEAFF.

This chain links TRBV3-1 (or the pseudogene TRBV3-2) with TRBJ1-1; perhaps TRBD1 as D (5 bases). Per germline, CDR1 LGHDT and CDR2 YNNKEL (reference sequence). The CDR3 extends over 16 amino acids. V gave up 0 bases and J gave up 3 bases, with 14 bases separating them. The CDR3 reads CASSQDRTLTHTEAFF. The CDR3 DNA sequence: TGTGCCAGCAGCCAAGACAGGACACTAACACACACTGAAGCTTTCTTT.

J is TRBJ2-3 and V is TRBV29-1; D remains ambiguous. The CDR3 consists of 14 residues. Germline V gives CDR1 SQVTM, CDR2 ANQGSEA. Between the trimmed V and J ends, which lost 0 bases and 0 bases, there was a span of 7 bases. CDR3 region: CSVEDGTSTDTQYF. As DNA, the CDR3 is TGCAGCGTTGAAGATGGTACTAGCACAGATACGCAGTATTTT.

The chain has TRBV5-5 and TRBJ1-1; 10 nucleotides line up with TRBD1. V dropped 4 bases and J dropped 13; count of bases not matched to a gene: 7. This CDR3 has 12 residues. The germline V gene has CDR1 SGHKS and CDR2 YYEKEE (reference sequence). CDR3 sequence reads: CASSDGGTGVFF. In DNA, the CDR3 is TGTGCCAGCAGCGATGGGGGGACAGGGGTTTTCTTT.

The J gene is TRBJ2-7, the V gene TRBV25-1, with 11 bases aligning to TRBD1. The length of the CDR3 is 14 residues. V shed 5 bases and J 3 bases; nucleotides not matched to a gene: 3. Germline CDR1 MGHDK, CDR2 SYGVNS. The CDR3 DNA reads TGTGCCAGCAGTTTTGGGACAGGGGGCTACGAGCAGTACTTC. Its translation is CASSFGTGGYEQYF.

This sequence joins TRBV21-1 and TRBJ1-1; the table calls TRBD1, which could not be checked here. TRBV21-1 is a pseudogene segment. The CDR3 consists of 16 residues. The CDR3 bases are TGTGCCAGCAGCAAATGGCAGGGAAGGATGAACACTGAAGCTTTCTTT. Encoded protein: CASSKWQGRMNTEAFF.